The text below deals with one T cell receptor (beta chain). Sequencing used cDNA as its template, made by extracting RNA and reverse transcribing it. Only in-frame clones appear in the TCRdb table, and some are missing; sequencing was by immunoSEQ multiplex PCR. The repertoire holds approximately 200,000 clones, with 45% to 65% as singletons. The data are from a study of CD8+ T cells in alopecia areata. Study summary: Scoring of severity for treated patients was based on percentage of affected scalp area.

Noted treatment: oral pan-JAK inhibitor, 5-10 mg twice daily. The CDR3 length is 14 residues. CDR1 SNHLY and CDR2 FYNNEI come from the germline V gene. Trimming cost V 7 bases and J 1 base, with 11 bases left between them. The origin of this receptor is a human donor with alopecia areata. V is TRBV2 and J is TRBJ1-5; D remains ambiguous. The sequencing here drew on CD4+ T cells sorted from blood, taken at week 4, from a patient treated with tofacitinib. CDR3 nucleotides: TGTGCCAGCAATCCCGGAGAGAGCAATCAGCCCCAGCATTTT. This sequence encodes CASNPGESNQPQHF.